This paragraph reports one TCR beta chain. Its antigen is currently unknown. Preparing the TCRbeta library involved the use of unique molecular identifiers. TCRdb reprocessed the PCR reads via MiXCR and lists one record per CDR3 protein. Here the sample spans 550,000 to 600,000 distinct CDR3 sequences, 23% being singletons. This specimen comes from a study of T-cell reconstitution after alpha-beta-depleted transplantation in children. The study, taken as a whole, reports: T-cell counts and diversity at one year post-transplant came mainly from newly produced T cells. About two months after transplant, alpha-beta T cells reportedly came from several hundred expanded graft clones. Some patients showed high day-60 TCRbeta diversity, which derived from surviving recipient T cells and thymic progenitors.

CDR3 length equals 18 residues. Germline-derived CDR1 and CDR2 are SGDLS and YYNGEE. The germline V and J ends were trimmed by 0 bases and 0 bases, with 16 bases remaining between them. This rearrangement joins TRBV9 to TRBJ2-1; D is unclear. The receptor was isolated from a boy less than two years old who had a stem cell transplant for acute myeloid leukemia, so the T cells may come from the graft donor. The sequences come from PBMCs, mostly from graft donor cells, collected 360 days after TCRalphabeta/CD19-depleted stem cell transplant. The CDR3 DNA follows: TGTGCCAGCAGCGTAGGAGGCACACTACGCTCCTCCTACAATGAGCAGTTCTTC. Encoded protein: CASSVGGTLRSSYNEQFF.